This T cell receptor beta chain was sequenced in a study of T cell repertoires in cytomegalovirus infection. At the level of the study: Public TCR beta signatures were indicative of both CMV infection and a matching HLA type.

V lost 4 bases, J lost 7 bases, and 12 bases stayed unmatched. The CDR3 runs 17 residues. In germline, CDR1 is MGHRA, CDR2 YSYEKL. This clonotype was counted only a few times. TCRdb called the reads again in MiXCR, with one record for every CDR3 protein. Among about 360,000 distinct CDR3 sequences listed, around a sixth were seen once. Sequencing input: PBMCs. This chain links TRBV4-1 with TRBJ2-2, with 10 bases lining up with TRBD1. The clonotype comes from a human donor in good health (CMV status not recorded). Some clones in this sample may be carry-over from other donors' samples. The CDR3 DNA reads TGCGCCAGCAGCCTCGCTTCCGGGACAGGGGAAGGCGGGGAGCTGTTTTTT. Translated: CASSLASGTGEGGELFF.